This paragraph covers one T cell receptor beta chain sequence. This sample stems from a study of blood T cell repertoires in COVID-19. This CDR3 has 15 amino acids. The germline V gene encodes CDR1 MNHNS and CDR2 SASEGT. The ends lost 2 bases at V and 4 bases at J; junction bases unmatched: 4. Sequencing used immunoSEQ multiplex PCR; TCRdb keeps in-frame clones, though not all of them. The data hold 120,000 to 150,000 clones, with 88% observed a single time. The receptor's source is a woman aged 55-70 years with acute or convalescent COVID-19. The gene calls are TRBV6-1 and TRBJ2-4, with 8 bases identical to TRBD1. Sequenced sample: peripheral blood. The CDR3 nucleotides are TGTGCCAGCAGTGAATTTGGACAGGGAAAAAACATTCAGTACTTC. Translation: CASSEFGQGKNIQYF.